The rows below give T cell receptor beta chains drawn from one sample of a study of OX40 agonist ivuxolimab in advanced cancers. Data came from immunoSEQ multiplex PCR; TCRdb stores just in-frame clones and leaves some out. Here the sample spans 50,000 to 75,000 clones, 92% being singletons. The sequencing here drew on CD4+ or CD8+ T cells sorted from blood, taken in a trial of the OX40 agonist ivuxolimab. Receptors originate from an adult with an advanced solid tumor such as melanoma, head and neck, liver or kidney cancer. Both conserved end residues are part of each CDR3. D genes are given only for firm matches. Clone size appears in some rows only: once, few, many, or a class for an expanded clone.

>TRBV4-1|-|-|TRBJ1-6
CASSASQMSSYNSPLHF
TGCGCCAGCAGCGCATCCCAAATGAGCTCCTATAATTCACCCCTCCACTTT
>TRBV7-9|once|TRBD1|TRBJ1-4
CASSPRDRREKLFF
TGTGCCAGCAGCCCACGGGACAGAAGGGAAAAACTGTTTTTT
>TRBV7-1|-|TRBD1|TRBJ1-2
CASSNTGTDNYGYTF
TGTGCCAGCAGCAATACCGGGACAGATAACTATGGCTACACCTTC
>TRBV13|few|-|TRBJ1-1
CASSLYRDAGEAFF
TGTGCCAGCAGCTTATATAGGGACGCCGGTGAAGCTTTCTTT
>TRBV10-3|once|-|TRBJ2-1
CAISESTGTSWNEQFF
TGTGCCATCAGTGAGTCGACGGGTACTAGCTGGAATGAGCAGTTCTTC
>TRBV7-6|-|TRBD2|TRBJ2-7
CASSKTAGTSGTLNF
TGTGCCAGCAGCAAGACCGCCGGGACTAGCGGGACGCTGAACTTC
>TRBV2|-|TRBD2|TRBJ2-7
CASSEATTSGRVFAEQYF
TGTGCCAGCAGTGAAGCGACGACTAGCGGGAGGGTCTTTGCCGAGCAGTACTTC
>TRBV7-2|-|TRBD2|TRBJ2-5
CASSLYTSGSVKETQYF
TGTGCCAGCAGCTTATATACTAGCGGGAGTGTCAAAGAGACCCAGTACTTC
>TRBV19|-|TRBD2|TRBJ2-7
CASSAGLAGTYEQYF
TGTGCCAGTTCAGCAGGACTAGCGGGAACCTACGAGCAGTACTTC
>TRBV19|-|-|TRBJ2-5
CASSTDRSYQETQYF
TGTGCCAGTAGTACTGACAGGTCGTACCAAGAGACCCAGTACTTC
>TRBV5-1|-|-|TRBJ1-3
CASSFGRVISGNTIYF
TGCGCCAGCAGCTTTGGTCGGGTGATCTCTGGAAACACCATATATTTT
>TRBV19|-|-|TRBJ1-5
CASSSDRLGNQPQHF
TGTGCCAGTAGCTCTGACAGGCTGGGGAATCAGCCCCAGCATTTT
>TRBV30|-|-|TRBJ1-1
CAWSSQGGTEAFF
TGTGCCTGGAGTTCACAGGGAGGCACTGAAGCTTTCTTT
>TRBV7-6|-|-|TRBJ1-1
CASLPGYSNTEAFF
TGTGCCTCTCTTCCGGGATACTCGAACACTGAAGCTTTCTTT
>TRBV5-5|-|-|TRBJ2-2
CASSLVLNTGELFF
TGTGCCAGCAGCTTGGTCCTCAACACCGGGGAGCTGTTTTTT
>TRBV19|-|-|TRBJ2-2
CASSLSRGTGELFF
TGTGCCAGTAGTTTGTCGCGGGGCACCGGGGAGCTGTTTTTT
>TRBV6-5|-|TRBD1|TRBJ1-1
CASSYRQGAGTEAFF
TGTGCCAGCAGTTACCGGCAGGGGGCGGGTACTGAAGCTTTCTTT